What follows is one T cell receptor (beta chain) and its context. Its antigen is undetermined. This CDR3 is 14 amino acids long. Germline V gene lookup returns CDR1 SEHNR and CDR2 FQNEAQ (reference sequence). Trimming stripped 1 base from V and 0 bases from J, with 7 bases between. From alopecia areata patients, lesional scalp punch biopsies and peripheral blood were collected. This specimen comes from a study of CD8+ T cells in alopecia areata. RNA was extracted and reverse transcribed into cDNA as the sequencing template. TCRdb keeps only in-frame clones here, not all; method: immunoSEQ multiplex PCR. The repertoire consists of some 150,000 clones, with under 60% occurring once and the leading ten covering around 19%. Findings and caveats of the study: Against the mouse data, patients shared TCRs less clearly, possibly for HLA reasons. Higher clonality was seen in lesional scalp than in normal scalp, especially in alopecia totalis/universalis.

The TCR comes from a human donor with alopecia areata. Sequencing used CD8+ T cells sorted from blood, obtained at week 0. V usage is TRBV7-9 and J usage is TRBJ2-7, with no clear D. For the CDR3, the DNA is TGTGCCAGCAGCTTAGTCGGGCCCTCCTACGAGCAGTACTTC. It encodes CASSLVGPSYEQYF.